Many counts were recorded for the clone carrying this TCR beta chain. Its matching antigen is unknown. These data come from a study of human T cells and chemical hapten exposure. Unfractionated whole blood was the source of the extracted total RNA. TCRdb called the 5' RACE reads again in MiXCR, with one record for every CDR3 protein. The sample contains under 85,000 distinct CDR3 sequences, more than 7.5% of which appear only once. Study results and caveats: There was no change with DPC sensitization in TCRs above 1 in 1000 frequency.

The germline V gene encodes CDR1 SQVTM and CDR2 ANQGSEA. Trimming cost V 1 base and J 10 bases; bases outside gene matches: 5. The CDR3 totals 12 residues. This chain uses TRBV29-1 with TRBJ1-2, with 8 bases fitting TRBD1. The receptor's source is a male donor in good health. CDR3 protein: CSVEAPGGYYTF. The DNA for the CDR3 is TGCAGCGTTGAAGCCCCAGGGGGCTACTACACCTTC.